The subject of this entry is one TCR beta chain. This sample was taken from a study of cytomegalovirus exposure and HLA in healthy donors. The method was immunoSEQ multiplex PCR; TCRdb's version includes in-frame clones alone and lacks a portion of them. The sample contains 100,000 to 150,000 clones, roughly 89% of which appear only once. Sequenced: PBMCs. The origin of this receptor is a young woman in good health and CMV-seronegative.

The CDR3 spells CASSTQSGSSSYEQYF. CDR3 nucleotides: TGCGCCAGCAGCACCCAGAGCGGTTCTTCCTCCTACGAGCAGTACTTC. The chain uses TRBV5-1 and TRBJ2-7, with a tentative D call TRBD2 (5 bases). The CDR3 has 16 amino acids. Between the trimmed V and J ends, which lost 4 bases and 0 bases, there was a span of 17 bases. Germline V CDR1 and CDR2: SGHRS, YFSETQ. The full variable domain, with the rest looked up from reference TRBV5-1 and TRBJ2-7, is KAGVTQTPRYLIKTRGQQVTLSCSPISGHRSVSWYQQTPGQGLQFLFEYFSETQRNKGNFPGRFSGRQFSNSRSEMNVSTLELGDSALYLCASSTQSGSSSYEQYFGPGTRLTVT.